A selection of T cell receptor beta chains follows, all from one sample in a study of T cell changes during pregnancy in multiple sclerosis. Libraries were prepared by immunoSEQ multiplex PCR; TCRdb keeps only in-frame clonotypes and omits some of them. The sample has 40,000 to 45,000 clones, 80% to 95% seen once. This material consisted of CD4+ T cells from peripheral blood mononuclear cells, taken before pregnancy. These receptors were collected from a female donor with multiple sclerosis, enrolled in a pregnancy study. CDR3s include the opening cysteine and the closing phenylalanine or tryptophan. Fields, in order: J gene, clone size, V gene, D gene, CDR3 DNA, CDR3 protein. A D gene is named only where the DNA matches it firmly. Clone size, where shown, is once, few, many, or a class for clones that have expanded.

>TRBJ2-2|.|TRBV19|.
TGTGCCAGTAGCAGAGGCTGGTCGAACACCGGGGAGCTGTTTTTT
CASSRGWSNTGELFF
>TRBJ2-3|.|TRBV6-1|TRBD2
TGTGCTACTAAGAGCGGGAGGCCCCCAGATACGCAGTATTTT
CATKSGRPPDTQYF
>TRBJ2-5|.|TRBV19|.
TGTGCCACCCTAAGCAGGGGCCCGAGGGGAACTGAGACCCAGTACTTC
CATLSRGPRGTETQYF
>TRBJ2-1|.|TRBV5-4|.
TGTGCCAGCAGCTCACGTGGGGGCAGCTCCTACAATGAGCAGTTCTTC
CASSSRGGSSYNEQFF
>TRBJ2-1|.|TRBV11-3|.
TGTGCCAGCAGCTTAGGGTCCCTGAGCTCCTACAATGAGCAGTTCTTC
CASSLGSLSSYNEQFF
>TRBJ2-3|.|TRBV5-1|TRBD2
TGCGCCAGCAGCCCATCGACTAGCGGGGGTTCTAATACGCAGTATTTT
CASSPSTSGGSNTQYF
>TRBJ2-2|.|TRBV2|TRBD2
TGTGCCGGAGCGGGAGATGGTACCGGGGAGCTGTTTTTT
CAGAGDGTGELFF
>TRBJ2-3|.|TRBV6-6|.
TGTGCCAGCAGTACCCGGACAGGACTAGCTGGAGATACGCAGTATTTT
CASSTRTGLAGDTQYF
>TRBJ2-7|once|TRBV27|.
TGTGCCAGCAGTTTATCGAGGCAGGGGGGTTACGAGCAGTACTTC
CASSLSRQGGYEQYF
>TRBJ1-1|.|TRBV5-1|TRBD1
TGCGCCAGCAGCTGGGATGACAGGGTAGGCACTGAAGCTTTCTTT
CASSWDDRVGTEAFF
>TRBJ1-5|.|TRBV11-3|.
TGTGCCAGCATCCCCGGGGGGGAGGGGCAGCCCCAGCATTTT
CASIPGGEGQPQHF
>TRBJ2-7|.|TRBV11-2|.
TGTGCCAGCAGCTTAGGAACCAGGACAGTCCTCTACGAGCAGTACTTC
CASSLGTRTVLYEQYF
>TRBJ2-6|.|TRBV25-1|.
TGTGCCAGCAGTGACAGCTCTGGGGCCAACGTCCTGACTTTC
CASSDSSGANVLTF
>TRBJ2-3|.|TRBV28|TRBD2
TGTGCCAGCAGTCCACTAGCGGGAGACAGAGATACGCAGTATTTT
CASSPLAGDRDTQYF
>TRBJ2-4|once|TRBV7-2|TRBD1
TGTGCCAGCAGCAACAGGGGGCAGAACATTCAGTACTTC
CASSNRGQNIQYF
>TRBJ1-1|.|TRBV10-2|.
TGCGCCAGCAGTGAAGGAGGGAACACTGAAGCTTTCTTT
CASSEGGNTEAFF
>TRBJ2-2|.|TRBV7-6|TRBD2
TGTGCCAGCAGTGTACGGGGGGGCCTCGCCGGGGAGCTGTTTTTT
CASSVRGGLAGELFF
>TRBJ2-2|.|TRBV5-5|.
TGTGCCAGCAGCTCGTATGGGGGGAACGGGGAGCTGTTTTTT
CASSSYGGNGELFF
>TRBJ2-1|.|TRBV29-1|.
TGCAGCGTCCTTTATAGCGGCGGTCTCAAGTTCTTC
CSVLYSGGLKFF
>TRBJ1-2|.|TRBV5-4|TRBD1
TGTGCCAGCAGCCCCCACGGACAGGGGGGGTTCGATTATGGCTACACCTTC
CASSPHGQGGFDYGYTF
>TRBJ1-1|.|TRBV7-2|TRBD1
TGTGCCAGCAGCTTAGTTCGGACAGGGAACACTGAAGCTTTCTTT
CASSLVRTGNTEAFF
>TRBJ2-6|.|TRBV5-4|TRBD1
TGTGCCAGCAGCTTAGGGGGCGGCGCCCCTGGGGCCAACGTCCTGACTTTC
CASSLGGGAPGANVLTF
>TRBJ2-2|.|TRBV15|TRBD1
TGTGCCACCAGCGCCCGACAGGGACCCACCGGGGAGCTGTTTTTT
CATSARQGPTGELFF
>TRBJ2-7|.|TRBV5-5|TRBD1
TGTGCCAGCAGCTTTCCATCGGGGGCGACAGGGGGTCGGTACGAGCAGTACTTC
CASSFPSGATGGRYEQYF
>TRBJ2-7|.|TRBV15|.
TGTGCCACCAGCACAGGGATAGCCTACGAGCAGTACTTC
CATSTGIAYEQYF
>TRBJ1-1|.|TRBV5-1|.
TGCGCCAGCAGCTTAACAGGGATGGCGAACACTGAAGCTTTCTTT
CASSLTGMANTEAFF
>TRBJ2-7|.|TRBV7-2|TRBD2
TGTGCCAGCAGGCCTACATCGGGACTAGCGGGATTCGCCGAGCAGTACTTC
CASRPTSGLAGFAEQYF
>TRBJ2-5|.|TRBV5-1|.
TGCGCCAGCAAAGGTCGCGCGGACGTACGGAGGGGAGAGACCCAGTACTTC
CASKGRADVRRGETQYF
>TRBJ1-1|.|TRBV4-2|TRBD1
TGTGCCAGCAGCCCCCGACAGGGTGAAGCTTTCTTT
CASSPRQGEAFF
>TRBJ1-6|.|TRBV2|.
TGTGCCAGCACAAGGGGCCTAGGATACTCACCCCTCCACTTT
CASTRGLGYSPLHF
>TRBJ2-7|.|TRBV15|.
TGTGCCACCAGCAGCAGGGTAACAGGAAACGAGCAGTACTTC
CATSSRVTGNEQYF
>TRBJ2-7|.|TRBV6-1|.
TGTGCCAGTAGCCCCAAAGAAAGGCAGTACTTC
CASSPKERQYF
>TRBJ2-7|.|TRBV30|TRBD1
TGTGCCTGGAGCCCAGGGGGCCCCAACGAGCAGTACTTC
CAWSPGGPNEQYF
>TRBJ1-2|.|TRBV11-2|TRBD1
TGTGCCAGCAGCCCCCTCCACAACAGGGGAAAGGATGGCTACACCTTC
CASSPLHNRGKDGYTF
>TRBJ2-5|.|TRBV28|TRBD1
TGTGCCAGCAGTTTCGGCAGGGGGAGAGAGACCCAGTACTTC
CASSFGRGRETQYF
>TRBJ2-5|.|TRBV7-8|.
TGTGCCAGCAGCTTACCCTCAGGCAGGGTAGGAGAGACCCAGTACTTC
CASSLPSGRVGETQYF
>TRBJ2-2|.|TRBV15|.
TGTGCCACCTCTCAGCGGAGCCCTACCGGGGAGCTGTTTTTT
CATSQRSPTGELFF
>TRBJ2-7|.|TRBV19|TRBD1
TGTGCCAGTAGCCCCCCCGGGACAGGCGCCCGGGGGCAGTACTTC
CASSPPGTGARGQYF
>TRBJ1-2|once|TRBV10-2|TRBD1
TGCGCCAGCAGGAGGGACAGGGGGCAGTCCTATGGCTACACCTTC
CASRRDRGQSYGYTF
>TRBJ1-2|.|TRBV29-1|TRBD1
TGCAGCGTTGAAGATACAGGGGTCGTCTATGGCTACACCTTC
CSVEDTGVVYGYTF
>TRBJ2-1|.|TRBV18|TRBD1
TGTGCCAGCTCACTCTATCCTGGACAGGGGCTTCCGAAATTAAACAATGAGCAGTTCTTC
CASSLYPGQGLPKLNNEQFF
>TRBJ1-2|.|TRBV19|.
TGTGCCAGTAGTATTTCGGCAGGGGATAACTATGGCTACACCTTC
CASSISAGDNYGYTF
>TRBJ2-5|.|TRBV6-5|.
TGTGCCAGCGGGGGTGCGACTAGTAAAGAGACCCAGTACTTC
CASGGATSKETQYF
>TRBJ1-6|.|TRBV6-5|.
TGTGCCAGCAGTTACAGACAGCTTTATAATTCACCCCTCCACTTT
CASSYRQLYNSPLHF
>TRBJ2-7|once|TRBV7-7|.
TGTGCCAGCAGCTTAGGGCACGGAGCGAGCTACGAGCAGTACTTC
CASSLGHGASYEQYF
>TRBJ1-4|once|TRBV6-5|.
TGTGCCAGCAGTTACTCTCACTCAAATGAAAAACTGTTTTTT
CASSYSHSNEKLFF
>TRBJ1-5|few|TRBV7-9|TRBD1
TGTGCCAGCAGCTTAGAACAGGGGGACAATCAGCCCCAGCATTTT
CASSLEQGDNQPQHF
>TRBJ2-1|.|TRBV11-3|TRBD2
TGTGCCAGCAGCTTGGGACTAGCGGGGGACAATGAGCAGTTCTTC
CASSLGLAGDNEQFF
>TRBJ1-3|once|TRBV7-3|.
TGTGCCAGCAGCTTAAACGGTGGAAACACCATATATTTT
CASSLNGGNTIYF
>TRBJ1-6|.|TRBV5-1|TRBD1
TGCGCCAGCAGCTCCATGAGAGGGGGCCCTTCACCCCTCCACTTT
CASSSMRGGPSPLHF
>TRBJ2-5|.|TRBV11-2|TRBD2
TGTGCCAGCAGCCCAGGGACTAGCGGGGGGCCCCTTCTTGGGACCCAGTACTTC
CASSPGTSGGPLLGTQYF
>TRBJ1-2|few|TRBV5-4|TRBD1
TGTGCCAGCGGGTTAAACAGGGGCGGCTATGGCTACACCTTC
CASGLNRGGYGYTF
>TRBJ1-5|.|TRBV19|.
TGTGCCAGTAGTATCATCAGCCAGGCCCTCAATCAGCCCCAGCATTTT
CASSIISQALNQPQHF
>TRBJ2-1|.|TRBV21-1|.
TGTGCCAGCAAGGCCCGGGGACAGGGTTCTAGCGGTTCCTACAATGAGCAGTTCTTC
CASKARGQGSSGSYNEQFF
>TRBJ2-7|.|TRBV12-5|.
TGTGCTAGTGGTTTTAGAGCGGTACAGCTGGGGGGAGACGGAAATGGAGGTTCGTACGAGCAGTACTTC
CASGFRAVQLGGDGNGGSYEQYF
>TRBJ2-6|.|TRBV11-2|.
TGTGCCAGCAGCTCCCACAGGAGCTCTGGGGCCAACGTCCTGACTTTC
CASSSHRSSGANVLTF
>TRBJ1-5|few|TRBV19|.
TGTGCCAGTAGTCCCTTTGGCCGGGTACTCCATAGCAATCAGCCCCAGCATTTT
CASSPFGRVLHSNQPQHF